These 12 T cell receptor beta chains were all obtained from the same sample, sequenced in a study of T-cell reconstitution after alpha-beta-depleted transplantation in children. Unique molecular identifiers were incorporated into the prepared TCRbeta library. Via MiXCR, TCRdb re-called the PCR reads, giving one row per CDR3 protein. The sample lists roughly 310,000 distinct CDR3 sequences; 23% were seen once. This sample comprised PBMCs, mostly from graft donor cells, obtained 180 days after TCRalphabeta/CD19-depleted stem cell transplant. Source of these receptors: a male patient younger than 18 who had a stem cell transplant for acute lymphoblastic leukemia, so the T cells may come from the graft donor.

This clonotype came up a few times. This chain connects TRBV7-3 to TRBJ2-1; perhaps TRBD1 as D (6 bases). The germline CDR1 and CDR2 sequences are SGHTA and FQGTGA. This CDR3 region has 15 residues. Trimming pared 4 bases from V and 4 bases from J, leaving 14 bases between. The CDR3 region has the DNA TGTGCCAGCAGCTCGACCGGACAGACATACAATGAGCAGTTCTTC. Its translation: CASSSTGQTYNEQFF.

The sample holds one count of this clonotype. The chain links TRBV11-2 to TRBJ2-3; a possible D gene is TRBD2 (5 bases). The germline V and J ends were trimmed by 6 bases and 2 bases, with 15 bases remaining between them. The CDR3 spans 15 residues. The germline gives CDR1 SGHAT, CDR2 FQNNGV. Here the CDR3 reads CASRKPGCFTDTQYF. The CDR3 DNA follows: TGTGCCAGCAGGAAACCGGGATGCTTCACAGATACGCAGTATTTT. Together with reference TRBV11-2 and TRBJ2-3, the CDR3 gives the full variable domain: EAGVAQSPRYKIIEKRQSVAFWCNPISGHATLYWYQQILGQGPKLLIQFQNNGVVDDSQLPKDRFSAERLKGVDSTLKIQPAKLEDSAVYLCASRKPGCFTDTQYFGPGTRLTVL.

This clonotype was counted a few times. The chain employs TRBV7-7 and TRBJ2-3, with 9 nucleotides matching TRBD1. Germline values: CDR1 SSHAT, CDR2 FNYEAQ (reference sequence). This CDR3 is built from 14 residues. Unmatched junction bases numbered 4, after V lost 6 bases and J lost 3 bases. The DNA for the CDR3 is TGTGCCAGCAGTATGACAGGGGGGACAGATACGCAGTATTTT. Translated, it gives CASSMTGGTDTQYF. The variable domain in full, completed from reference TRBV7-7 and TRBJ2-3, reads GAGVSQSPRYKVTKRGQDVTLRCDPISSHATLYWYQQALGQGPEFLTYFNYEAQPDKSGLPSDRFSAERPEGSISTLTIQRTEQRDSAMYRCASSMTGGTDTQYFGPGTRLTVL.

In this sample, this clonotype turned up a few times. In DNA form, the CDR3 reads TGCGCCAGCAGACGTGAGCGCGCCGGGGAGCTGTTTTTT. Protein product: CASRRERAGELFF. This chain uses TRBV5-1 with TRBJ2-2; D gene ambiguous. Trimming pared 5 bases from V and 6 bases from J, leaving 11 bases between. From germline, CDR1 is SGHRS and CDR2 YFSETQ. The CDR3 has 13 amino acids.

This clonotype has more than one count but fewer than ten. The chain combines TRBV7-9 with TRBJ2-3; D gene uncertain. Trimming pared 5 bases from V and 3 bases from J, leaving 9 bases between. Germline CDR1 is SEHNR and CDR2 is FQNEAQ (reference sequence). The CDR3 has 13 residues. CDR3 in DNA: TGTGCCAGCAGCAAGACCGGTACAGATACGCAGTATTTT. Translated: CASSKTGTDTQYF.

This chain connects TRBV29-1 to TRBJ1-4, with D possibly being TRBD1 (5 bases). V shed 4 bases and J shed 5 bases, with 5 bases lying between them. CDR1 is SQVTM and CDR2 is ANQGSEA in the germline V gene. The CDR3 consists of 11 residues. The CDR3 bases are TGCAGCGTTGCAGGGAATGAAAAACTGTTTTTT. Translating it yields CSVAGNEKLFF. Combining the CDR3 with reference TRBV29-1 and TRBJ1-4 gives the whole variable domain SAVISQKPSRDICQRGTSLTIQCQVDSQVTMMFWYRQQPGQSLTLIATANQGSEATYESGFVIDKFPISRPNLTFSTLTVSNMSPEDSSIYLCSVAGNEKLFFGSGTQLSVL.

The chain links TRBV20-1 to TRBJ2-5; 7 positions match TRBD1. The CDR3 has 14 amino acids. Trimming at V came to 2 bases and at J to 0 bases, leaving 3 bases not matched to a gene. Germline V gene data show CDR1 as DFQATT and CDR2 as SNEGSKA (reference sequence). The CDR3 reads CSARNRGYQETQYF. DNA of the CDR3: TGCAGTGCTAGAAACAGGGGTTACCAAGAGACCCAGTACTTC.

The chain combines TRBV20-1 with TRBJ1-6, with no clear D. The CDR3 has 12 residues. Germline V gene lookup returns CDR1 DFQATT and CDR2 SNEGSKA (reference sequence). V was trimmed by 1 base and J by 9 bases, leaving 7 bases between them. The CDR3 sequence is CSARGEPSPLHF. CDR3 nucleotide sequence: TGCAGTGCTAGAGGGGAGCCTTCACCCCTCCACTTT.

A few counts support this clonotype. The CDR3 region has the DNA TGCAGTGCTAGAGATGGTCGGCCCAGGGGGCGAAGGAACACTGAAGCTTTCTTT. This encodes CSARDGRPRGRRNTEAFF. The chain joins TRBV20-1 to TRBJ1-1; 8 positions match TRBD1. There are 18 residues in the CDR3. Germline CDR1 DFQATT, CDR2 SNEGSKA (reference sequence). V shed 0 bases, J shed 1 base, and the junction held 13 bases outside the gene matches.

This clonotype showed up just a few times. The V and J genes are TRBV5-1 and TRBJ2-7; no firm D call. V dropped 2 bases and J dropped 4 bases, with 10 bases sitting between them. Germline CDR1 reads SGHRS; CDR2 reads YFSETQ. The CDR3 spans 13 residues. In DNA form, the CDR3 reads TGCGCCAGCAGCTTTTCCTGGAATTACGAGCAGTACTTC. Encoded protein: CASSFSWNYEQYF.

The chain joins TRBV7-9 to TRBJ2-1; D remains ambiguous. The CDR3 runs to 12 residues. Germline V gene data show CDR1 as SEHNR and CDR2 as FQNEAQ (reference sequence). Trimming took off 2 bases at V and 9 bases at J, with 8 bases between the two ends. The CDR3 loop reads CASSLIPSEQFF. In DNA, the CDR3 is TGTGCCAGCAGCTTAATTCCAAGTGAGCAGTTCTTC.

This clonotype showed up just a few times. CDR3 nucleotide sequence: TGCAGCGCTCGACCCAGGGGCACCTACAATGAGCAGTTCTTC. It yields the protein CSARPRGTYNEQFF. This sequence joins TRBV29-1 and TRBJ2-1, with D possibly TRBD1 on 6 matching bases. From germline, CDR1 is SQVTM and CDR2 ANQGSEA. CDR3 length equals 14 residues. Trimming removed 7 bases from V and 2 bases from J, with 15 bases in between.